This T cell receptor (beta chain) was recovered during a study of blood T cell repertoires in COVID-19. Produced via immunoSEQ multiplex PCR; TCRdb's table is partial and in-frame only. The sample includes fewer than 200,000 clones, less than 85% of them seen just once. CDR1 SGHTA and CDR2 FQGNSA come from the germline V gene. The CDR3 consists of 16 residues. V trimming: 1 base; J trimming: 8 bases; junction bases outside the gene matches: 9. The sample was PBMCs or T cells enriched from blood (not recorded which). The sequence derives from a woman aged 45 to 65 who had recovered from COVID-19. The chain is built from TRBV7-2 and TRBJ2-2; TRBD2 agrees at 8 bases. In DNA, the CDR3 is TGTGCCAGCAGCTTAGATAGCGGGGCCTCGGGGGGGGAGCTGTTTTTT. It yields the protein CASSLDSGASGGELFF.